The following is a T cell receptor (beta chain) sequence with its context. No antigen is known for it. The data derive from a study of regulatory T cells in long-lasting Graves disease. Overall study results and limits: Compared with new cases, persistent Graves' patients showed reduced TCR diversity.

As for time point: newly diagnosed GD, antithyroid drugs for less than 3 months. RNA from PBMCs was the source of the TCR library. Sequencing libraries for TCR beta were prepared with iRepertoire HTBI primers and Arm-PCR of CDR3 regions. Each CDR3 protein is one row after TCRdb ran MiXCR on the multiplex PCR reads. The data contain fewer than 450,000 distinct CDR3 sequences, about 15% of them singletons. These same data were also listed under a study on T cells in Graves' hyperthyroidism and ophthalmopathy. That work contributes: For Graves' hyperthyroidism to be stable, ophthalmopathy could not progress within 18 months. An initial round of RT-PCR targeting the TCR CDR3 relied on the HTBI primer set. Ophthalmopathy prediction by the model preceded onset by a median approximately six months.

The sequence was collected from a woman in her thirties or forties with Graves disease. This specimen was peripheral blood mononuclear cells (PBMCs), taken at new diagnosis, from a patient treated with antithyroid drugs.

The DNA of the CDR3 is TGTGCCAGCAGTTACGGGGCAGGGGCGGACAATGAGCAGTTCTTC. Protein product: CASSYGAGADNEQFF. This rearrangement joins TRBV6-2 or TRBV6-3 to TRBJ2-1; a possible D gene is TRBD1 (6 bases). Looked up from germline, CDR1 is MNHEY and CDR2 is SVGEGT. Trimming stripped 2 bases from V and 5 bases from J, with 13 bases between. There are 15 residues in the CDR3.